Each of the 8 T cell receptor beta chains below was sequenced from the same sample in a study of identical twins listed by TCRdb under 2016. Library method: 5' RACE. The instrument given in TCRdb is Illumina HiSeq 2000. TCRdb reprocessed the public reads (quality trimming at Q25 with fastp, clone calling with MiXCR) and kept in-frame beta chains. Every distinct CDR3 protein forms one entry, paired with its most common genes and DNA. The sample yields some 500,000 distinct CDR3 sequences; 14% were counted once. The ten largest clones take up 0.52% of the sample. These data were also reused for a study on yellow fever vaccine responses in identical twins.

The sequenced sample was CD4+ T cells sorted from blood. All receptors come from a woman between 18 and 30 years old in good health.

The rearrangement uses TRBV12-3 or TRBV12-4 and TRBJ2-5; D not resolved. This CDR3 comprises 14 residues. Between the trimmed V and J ends, which lost 5 bases and 4 bases, there was a span of 14 bases. CDR3 in DNA: TGTGCCAGCAGTCCCCGTAGTAGCACAGAGACCCAGTACTTC. Its protein product is CASSPRSSTETQYF.

This clonotype was counted only a few times. V gene TRBV20-1 combines with J gene TRBJ2-1; D may correspond to TRBD1 or TRBD2 (5 bases each). Germline lookup yields CDR1 DFQATT and CDR2 SNEGSKA (reference sequence). The CDR3 loop spans 16 amino acids. Trimming removed 6 bases at V and 2 bases at J, with 20 bases between. The CDR3 reads CSALSIGGPAYNEQFF. For the CDR3, the DNA is TGCAGTGCCCTCAGCATTGGGGGACCTGCCTACAATGAGCAGTTCTTC.

This clonotype was found many times. V usage is TRBV12-3 or TRBV12-4 and J usage is TRBJ1-6, with D unresolved. Trimming left V 5 bases short and J 7 bases short, with 12 bases between. The CDR3 contains 14 residues. DNA for the CDR3: TGTGCCAGCAGTGGGGTTAGGGAAAATTCACCCCTCCACTTT. Translation gives CASSGVRENSPLHF.

As for this clonotype: One end of the junction varies from germline; a read error may be responsible. This chain connects TRBV7-7 to TRBJ2-1; the D is unclear. Per germline, CDR1 SSHAT and CDR2 FNYEAQ (reference sequence). This CDR3 spans 15 amino acids. Written as DNA, the CDR3 is TGTGCTAGCAGCTTCGAGTATTCTCCTAGGTATGAGCAGTTCTTC. It codes for CASSFEYSPRYEQFF.

This clonotype was seen only a few times. The chain uses TRBV7-2 and TRBJ2-7; D might be TRBD2 (6 bases). Germline CDR1 SGHTA, CDR2 FQGNSA. The CDR3 extends over 16 amino acids. V was cut by 5 bases and J by 0 bases, with 17 bases left in between. The CDR3 sequence is CASSPDGAGTSYEQYF. The CDR3 DNA reads TGTGCCAGCAGCCCGGATGGGGCGGGGACCTCCTACGAGCAGTACTTC.

The gene calls are TRBV9 and TRBJ2-3; the match to TRBD2 covers 11 bases. The CDR3 totals 16 residues. Per germline, CDR1 SGDLS and CDR2 YYNGEE. The V and J ends lost 4 bases and 4 bases, in that order; junction bases with no gene match: 8. CDR3 DNA: TGTGCCAGCAGCTCCTTAGCGGGGGGGATCGCAGATACGCAGTATTTT. Translation gives CASSSLAGGIADTQYF.

This chain uses TRBV12-3 or TRBV12-4 with TRBJ2-1; 11 nucleotides align to TRBD1. This CDR3 is 18 amino acids long. Trimming at V came to 2 bases and at J to 4 bases, leaving 10 bases not matched to a gene. The DNA for the CDR3 is TGTGCCAGCAGTTTATTCCTAGGGGGACAGGGGGGTTACAATGAGCAGTTCTTC. Protein: CASSLFLGGQGGYNEQFF.

The chain couples TRBV4-3 to TRBJ2-1; 13 nucleotides agree with TRBD2. The CDR3 spans 17 residues. Germline V CDR1 and CDR2: LGHNA, YSLEER. J gave up 5 bases and V 3 bases, and 7 bases lay outside the gene matches. Here the CDR3 reads CASSHQLAGGPNNEQFF. CDR3 in DNA: TGCGCCAGCAGCCACCAACTAGCGGGAGGGCCGAACAATGAGCAGTTCTTC.